This is a list of T cell receptor beta chains from one sample in a study of T cells after yellow fever vaccination. TCRdb re-called the 5' RACE reads through MiXCR, storing one row per CDR3 protein. The table has about 320,000 distinct CDR3 sequences, 3.5% to 4.5% seen once. Specimen: PBMCs, collected 15 days after the yellow fever booster vaccination. The receptors originated from a man younger than 30 who received the YFV17D yellow fever vaccine. Both conserved end residues are part of each CDR3. Each record gives: CDR3 DNA, CDR3 protein, D gene, V gene, clone size, J gene. A D gene is named only where the DNA matches it firmly. Clone size appears in some rows only: once, few, many, or a class for an expanded clone.

cdr3_nt: TGTGCCAGCAGTAAGAGGGGCCGAGACACTGAAGCTTTCTTT; cdr3_aa: CASSKRGRDTEAFF; d_call: NA; v_call: TRBV5-6; clone_size: NA; j_call: TRBJ1-1
cdr3_nt: TGTGCCAGCAGCGACGATTTTAGGACTAGTGGGCTGTTCTTC; cdr3_aa: CASSDDFRTSGLFF; d_call: NA; v_call: TRBV21-1; clone_size: few; j_call: TRBJ2-1
cdr3_nt: TGTGCCAGCAGCTTGGGGGGTCCTTATGTCGAAAAACTGTTTTTT; cdr3_aa: CASSLGGPYVEKLFF; d_call: NA; v_call: TRBV11-2; clone_size: many; j_call: TRBJ1-4
cdr3_nt: TGTGCCACCAGCCCGGACAGGGATTATGGCTACACCTTC; cdr3_aa: CATSPDRDYGYTF; d_call: TRBD1; v_call: TRBV15; clone_size: NA; j_call: TRBJ1-2
cdr3_nt: TGTGCCAGCGGATCCGCGTCTTTGGACTATGGCTACACCTTC; cdr3_aa: CASGSASLDYGYTF; d_call: NA; v_call: TRBV7-9; clone_size: many; j_call: TRBJ1-2
cdr3_nt: TGTGCCAGCAGCGTAGCGGGGACGGGCAATCAGCCCCAGCATTTT; cdr3_aa: CASSVAGTGNQPQHF; d_call: NA; v_call: TRBV7-2; clone_size: many; j_call: TRBJ1-5
cdr3_nt: TGTGCCTGGAGTAGCCAGGGCAGCCAGACCCAGTACTTC; cdr3_aa: CAWSSQGSQTQYF; d_call: NA; v_call: TRBV30; clone_size: NA; j_call: TRBJ2-5
cdr3_nt: TGTGCCAGCAGAAGACTAGCGGGGGCTAGCACAGATACGCAGTATTTT; cdr3_aa: CASRRLAGASTDTQYF; d_call: TRBD2; v_call: TRBV11-2; clone_size: NA; j_call: TRBJ2-3
cdr3_nt: TGTGCCAGCAGCCCGGCCCCTAATGAAAAACTGTTTTTT; cdr3_aa: CASSPAPNEKLFF; d_call: NA; v_call: TRBV7-9; clone_size: many; j_call: TRBJ1-4
cdr3_nt: TGTGCCATCAGTGGTCTTGTGAAGCGGGGAACCTACAATGAGCAGTTCTTC; cdr3_aa: CAISGLVKRGTYNEQFF; d_call: TRBD2; v_call: TRBV10-3; clone_size: NA; j_call: TRBJ2-1
cdr3_nt: TGCGCCAGCAGCTTGACGCGTCCGGGGCCCGGGGAGCTGTTTTTT; cdr3_aa: CASSLTRPGPGELFF; d_call: NA; v_call: TRBV5-1; clone_size: few; j_call: TRBJ2-2
cdr3_nt: TGTGCCAGCAGCCCTCTCGGAGGGCACGGCTACACCTTC; cdr3_aa: CASSPLGGHGYTF; d_call: NA; v_call: TRBV3-1; clone_size: many; j_call: TRBJ1-2
cdr3_nt: TGTGCCAGCAGGCCTACCGGGACAGGGAGCTATGGCTACACCTTC; cdr3_aa: CASRPTGTGSYGYTF; d_call: TRBD1; v_call: TRBV12-3/TRBV12-4; clone_size: few; j_call: TRBJ1-2
cdr3_nt: TGTGCCAGCAGTTCCGACGTAAGTTCACCCCTCCACTTT; cdr3_aa: CASSSDVSSPLHF; d_call: NA; v_call: TRBV7-6; clone_size: many; j_call: TRBJ1-6
cdr3_nt: TGCAGTGCTAGATTCTCTGAAGCTTTCTTT; cdr3_aa: CSARFSEAFF; d_call: NA; v_call: TRBV20-1; clone_size: many; j_call: TRBJ1-1
cdr3_nt: TGTGCCAGCTCACCCGTAACGCAGAACACTGAAGCTTTCTTT; cdr3_aa: CASSPVTQNTEAFF; d_call: NA; v_call: TRBV18; clone_size: NA; j_call: TRBJ1-1
cdr3_nt: TGCAGTGCTAGAGATCTGGGACAGCCGGCCCGCGAGCAGTACTTC; cdr3_aa: CSARDLGQPAREQYF; d_call: TRBD1; v_call: TRBV20-1; clone_size: many; j_call: TRBJ2-7
cdr3_nt: TGTGCTAGTGGTTTGGATCGACAGGGCCTCTTGCAGCGGGGGTCGCACTCCTACGAGCAGTACTTC; cdr3_aa: CASGLDRQGLLQRGSHSYEQYF; d_call: NA; v_call: TRBV12-5; clone_size: few; j_call: TRBJ2-7
cdr3_nt: TGTGCCAGCAGTTACTTAAATAGCAATCAGCCCCAGCATTTT; cdr3_aa: CASSYLNSNQPQHF; d_call: NA; v_call: TRBV6-6; clone_size: many; j_call: TRBJ1-5
cdr3_nt: TGCGCCAGCAGCTTGGCGCCCAGGACGGTTGAGCAGTACTTC; cdr3_aa: CASSLAPRTVEQYF; d_call: NA; v_call: TRBV5-1; clone_size: few; j_call: TRBJ2-7
cdr3_nt: TGCGCCAGCAGCCAAGGAGTACACGATAGCTCCTATAATTCACCCCTCCACTTT; cdr3_aa: CASSQGVHDSSYNSPLHF; d_call: NA; v_call: TRBV4-3; clone_size: few; j_call: TRBJ1-6
cdr3_nt: TGTGCCAGCACCCCTTGGGGGGGGCTAACTGAAGCTTTCTTT; cdr3_aa: CASTPWGGLTEAFF; d_call: NA; v_call: TRBV11-2; clone_size: many; j_call: TRBJ1-1
cdr3_nt: TGTGCCAGCAGCCCGGGGACAGGGGCCGGTAACTATGGCTACACCTTC; cdr3_aa: CASSPGTGAGNYGYTF; d_call: TRBD1; v_call: TRBV5-5; clone_size: many; j_call: TRBJ1-2
cdr3_nt: TGTGCCACCACCCAGGGGACTTTACTCCGGCGGAACACTGAAGCTTTCTTT; cdr3_aa: CATTQGTLLRRNTEAFF; d_call: NA; v_call: TRBV7-2; clone_size: NA; j_call: TRBJ1-1
cdr3_nt: TGTGCCAGCAGTACTATTCATGGACAGGGGGATCGGGCTTTCTTT; cdr3_aa: CASSTIHGQGDRAFF; d_call: TRBD1; v_call: TRBV12-3/TRBV12-4; clone_size: NA; j_call: TRBJ1-1
cdr3_nt: TGCGCCAGCAGCCAAGGGTCCTGGCCCTCACCGGGCCATGAGCAGTTCTTC; cdr3_aa: CASSQGSWPSPGHEQFF; d_call: NA; v_call: TRBV4-1; clone_size: NA; j_call: TRBJ2-1
cdr3_nt: TGCAGCGTTGAACGGGAGGGGGACAACTACAATGAGCAGTTCTTC; cdr3_aa: CSVEREGDNYNEQFF; d_call: TRBD2; v_call: TRBV29-1; clone_size: many; j_call: TRBJ2-1
cdr3_nt: TGTGCCTGGAGTGCCGACAGGGTCTCTGGGGCCAACGTCCTGACTTTC; cdr3_aa: CAWSADRVSGANVLTF; d_call: TRBD1; v_call: TRBV30; clone_size: few; j_call: TRBJ2-6
cdr3_nt: TGTGCCAGCAGCTCCCAGCCGGGACAAGGATACGAGCAGTACTTC; cdr3_aa: CASSSQPGQGYEQYF; d_call: NA; v_call: TRBV7-2; clone_size: many; j_call: TRBJ2-7
cdr3_nt: TGCGCCAGCAGCGTAGGACAGGGGACCGGGGAGCTGTTTTTT; cdr3_aa: CASSVGQGTGELFF; d_call: TRBD1; v_call: TRBV5-1; clone_size: many; j_call: TRBJ2-2